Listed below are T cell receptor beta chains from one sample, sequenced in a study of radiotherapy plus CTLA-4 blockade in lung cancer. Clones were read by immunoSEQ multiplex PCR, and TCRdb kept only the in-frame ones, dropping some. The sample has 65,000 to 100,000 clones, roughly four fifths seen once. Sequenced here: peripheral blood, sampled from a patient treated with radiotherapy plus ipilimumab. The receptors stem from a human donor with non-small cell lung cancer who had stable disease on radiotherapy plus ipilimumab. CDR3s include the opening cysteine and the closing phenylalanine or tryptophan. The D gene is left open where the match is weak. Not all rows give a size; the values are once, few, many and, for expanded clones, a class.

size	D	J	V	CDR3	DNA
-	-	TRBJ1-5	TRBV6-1	CASSSQGINQPQHF	TGTGCCAGCAGTTCACAGGGCATCAATCAGCCCCAGCATTTT
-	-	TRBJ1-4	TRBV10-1	CASSPSRGLEKLFF	TGCGCCAGCAGTCCCTCCAGGGGTCTGGAAAAACTGTTTTTT
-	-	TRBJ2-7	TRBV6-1	CASSERGDYEQYF	TGTGCCAGCAGTGAGAGGGGAGACTACGAGCAGTACTTC
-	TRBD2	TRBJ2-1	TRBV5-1	CASSTITSAEQFF	TGCGCCAGCAGCACAATTACTAGCGCCGAGCAGTTCTTC
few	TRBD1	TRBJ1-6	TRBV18	CASSSGQGNSPLHF	TGTGCCAGCTCATCGGGACAGGGCAATTCACCCCTCCACTTT
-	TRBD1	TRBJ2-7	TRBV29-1	CSVEKPDRGRLEQYF	TGCAGCGTTGAGAAACCTGACAGGGGGCGTTTAGAGCAGTACTTC
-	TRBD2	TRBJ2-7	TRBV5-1	CASRYGTSGSYEQYF	TGCGCCAGCAGGTACGGGACTAGCGGCTCCTACGAGCAGTACTTC
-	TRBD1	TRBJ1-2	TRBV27	CASGDRPNYGYTF	TGTGCCAGTGGGGACAGACCTAACTATGGCTACACCTTC
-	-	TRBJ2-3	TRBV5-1	CASGLQTGTDTQYF	TGCGCCAGCGGGCTACAGACAGGCACAGATACGCAGTATTTT
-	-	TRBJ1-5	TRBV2	CASRRNRVANQPQHF	TGTGCCAGCAGGCGAAACAGGGTCGCAAATCAGCCCCAGCATTTT
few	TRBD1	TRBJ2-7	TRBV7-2	CASSRDSHSYEQYF	TGTGCCAGCAGCAGGGACAGCCACTCCTACGAGCAGTACTTC
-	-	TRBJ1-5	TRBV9	CASSVEEGGRGQHF	TGTGCCAGCAGCGTAGAGGAGGGGGGGCGAGGCCAGCATTTT
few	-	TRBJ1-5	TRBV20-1	CSARGDQPQHF	TGCAGTGCTAGGGGAGATCAGCCCCAGCATTTT
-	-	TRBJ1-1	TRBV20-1	CSASPGIEAFF	TGCAGTGCTAGTCCTGGGATTGAAGCTTTCTTT